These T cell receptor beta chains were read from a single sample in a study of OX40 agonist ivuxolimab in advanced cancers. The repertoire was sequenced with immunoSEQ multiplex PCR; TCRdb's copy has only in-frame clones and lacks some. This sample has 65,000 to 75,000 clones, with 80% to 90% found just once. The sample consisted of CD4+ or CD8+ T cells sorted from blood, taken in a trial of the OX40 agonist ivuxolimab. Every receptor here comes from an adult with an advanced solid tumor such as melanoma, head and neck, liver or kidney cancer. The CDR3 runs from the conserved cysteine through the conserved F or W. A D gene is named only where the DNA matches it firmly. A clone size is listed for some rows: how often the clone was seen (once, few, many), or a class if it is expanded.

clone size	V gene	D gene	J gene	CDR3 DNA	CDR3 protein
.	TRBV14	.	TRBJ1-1	TGTGCCAGCAGCCAAGGACCGGTTAATGAAGCTTTCTTT	CASSQGPVNEAFF
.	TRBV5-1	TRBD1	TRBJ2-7	TGCGCCAGCAGCTTGGGACAGGGTCCCTACGAGCAGTACTTC	CASSLGQGPYEQYF
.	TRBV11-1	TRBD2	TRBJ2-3	TGTGCCAGCAGCCCTCGGGTGTCACTAGCGGGTTATACGCAGTATTTT	CASSPRVSLAGYTQYF
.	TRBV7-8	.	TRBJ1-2	TGTGCCAGCAGCCCGGACAGACCCTATGGCTACACCTTC	CASSPDRPYGYTF
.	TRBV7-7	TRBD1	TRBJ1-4	TGTGCTAGCAGCCCAACCGGGACAGGGAATGAAAAACTGTTTTTT	CASSPTGTGNEKLFF
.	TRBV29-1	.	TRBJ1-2	TGCAGCGTAGCTCGGGACAAGTCCTATGGCTACACCTTC	CSVARDKSYGYTF
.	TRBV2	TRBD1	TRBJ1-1	TGTGCCAGCAGTGAAAGGGACAGGGGGCTTACTGAAGCTTTCTTT	CASSERDRGLTEAFF
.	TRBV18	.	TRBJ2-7	TGTGCCAGCTCACTAACCCGACAGGCCGCCTACGAGCAGTACTTC	CASSLTRQAAYEQYF
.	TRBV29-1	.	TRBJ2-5	TGCAGCGTGAAGTCTGGCAGGCAAGAGACCCAGTACTTC	CSVKSGRQETQYF
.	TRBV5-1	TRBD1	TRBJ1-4	TGCGCCAGCTCCCAGGGGGTAGGAAATGAAAAACTGTTTTTT	CASSQGVGNEKLFF
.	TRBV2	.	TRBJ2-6	TGTGCCAGCAGTTCTGACCTCTCTGGGGCCAACGTCCTGACTTTC	CASSSDLSGANVLTF
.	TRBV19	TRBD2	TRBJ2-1	TGTGCCAGTAGTATTGGAGCGGGAGATTACAATGAGCAGTTCTTC	CASSIGAGDYNEQFF
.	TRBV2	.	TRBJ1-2	TGTGCCAGCAGTGACAGGGCGGGAGGCTATGGCTACACCTTC	CASSDRAGGYGYTF
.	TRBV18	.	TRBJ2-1	TGTGCCAGCTCCCCGGGGGCCCACAATGAGCAGTTCTTC	CASSPGAHNEQFF
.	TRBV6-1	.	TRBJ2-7	TGTGCCAGCACTACCCGAAGTACCGGGCACTGGAGCTTC	CASTTRSTGHWSF
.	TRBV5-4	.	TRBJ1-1	TGTGCCAGCAGCTCCCAGGTAACTGAAGCTTTCTTT	CASSSQVTEAFF
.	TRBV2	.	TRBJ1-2	TGTGCCAGCAGTGGGCAGTGGACTAACTATGGCTACACCTTC	CASSGQWTNYGYTF
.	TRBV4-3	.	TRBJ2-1	TGCGCCAGCAGCCCCGAGCCCCGGGCGTACAATGAGCAGTTCTTC	CASSPEPRAYNEQFF
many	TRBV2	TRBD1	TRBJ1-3	TGTGCCAGCAGTGCGGGACAGGGGGGGAACACCATATATTTT	CASSAGQGGNTIYF
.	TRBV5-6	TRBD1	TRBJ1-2	TGTGCCAGCAGCTACCTACAGGGGGGCTATGGCTACACCTTC	CASSYLQGGYGYTF
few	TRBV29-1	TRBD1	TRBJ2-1	TGCAGCGTGGGACAGACGGTACACGATGAGCAGTTCTTC	CSVGQTVHDEQFF
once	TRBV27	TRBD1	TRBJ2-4	TGTGCCAGCAGTTCGGACAGGCTAGCCAAAAACATTCAGTACTTC	CASSSDRLAKNIQYF
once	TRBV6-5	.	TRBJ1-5	TGTGCCAGCAGTTACGATTCGACCTATCAGCCCCAGCATTTT	CASSYDSTYQPQHF
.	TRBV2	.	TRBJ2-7	TGTGCCAGCAGTGAATGGGCAGCAAGCTCCTACGAGCAGTACTTC	CASSEWAASSYEQYF
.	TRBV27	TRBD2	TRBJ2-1	TGTGCCAGCAGTTTTAACCCCGGGACTAGCGGGAGGTTTAACTACAATGAGCAGTTCTTC	CASSFNPGTSGRFNYNEQFF
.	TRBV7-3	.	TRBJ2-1	TGTGCCAGCAGCCTCAATGCTCAGGGGCTCCATGGTGAGCAGTTCTTC	CASSLNAQGLHGEQFF
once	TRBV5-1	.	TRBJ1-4	TGCGCCAGCAGCTTGAGGCAGGCAACAACTAATGAAAAACTGTTTTTT	CASSLRQATTNEKLFF
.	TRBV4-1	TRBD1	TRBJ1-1	TGCGCCAGCAGCCAAGATAACGACAGGGGCTACGCCTTGGGAGAAGCTTTCTTT	CASSQDNDRGYALGEAFF
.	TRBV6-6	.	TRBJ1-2	TGTGCCAGTAGGAGGGACCCAAGCGCCGCTAACTATGGCTACACCTTC	CASRRDPSAANYGYTF
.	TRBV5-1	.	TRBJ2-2	TGCGCCAGCAGGCTAGGGACTCCGAACACCGGGGAGCTGTTTTTT	CASRLGTPNTGELFF
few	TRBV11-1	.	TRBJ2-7	TGTGCCAGCAGTTACGACAGGTTATCCTACGAGCAGTACTTC	CASSYDRLSYEQYF
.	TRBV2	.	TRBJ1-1	TGTGCCAGCGTGAGGGAGGGCACTGAAGCTTTCTTT	CASVREGTEAFF
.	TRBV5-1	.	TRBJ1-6	TGCGCCAGCAGCTTGGCAGATTCGGTGAATTCACCCCTCCACTTT	CASSLADSVNSPLHF
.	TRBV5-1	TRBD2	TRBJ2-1	TGCGCCAGCAGCTTGGGAGTGGGAGGGCACTCCTACAATGAGCAGTTCTTC	CASSLGVGGHSYNEQFF
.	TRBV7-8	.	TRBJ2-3	TGTGCCAGCAGCTTTGCGACGGGGGAAACGCAGTATTTT	CASSFATGETQYF
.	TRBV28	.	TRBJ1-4	TGTGCCAGCAGTGCTCCCCCCGGGGGGCGAATTAATGAAAAACTGTTTTTT	CASSAPPGGRINEKLFF
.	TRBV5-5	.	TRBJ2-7	TGTGCCAGCAGCTTGGCCGGTCAAAGCGACTACGAGCAGTACTTC	CASSLAGQSDYEQYF
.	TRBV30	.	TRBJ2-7	TGTGCCTGGAGTGCTTTAGACAGGATCTCCTACGAGCAGTACTTC	CAWSALDRISYEQYF
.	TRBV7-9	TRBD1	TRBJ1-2	TGTGCCAGCAGCGCCGACAGGGGCTATGGCTACACCTTC	CASSADRGYGYTF
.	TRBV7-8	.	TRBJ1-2	TGTGCCAGCAACCTCTCCCCTACTACGACGGTTAATGGCTACACCTTC	CASNLSPTTTVNGYTF
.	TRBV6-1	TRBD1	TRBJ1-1	TGTGCCAGCAGCCTTCCGGGACAGGGGGCGATGGCTTTCTTT	CASSLPGQGAMAFF
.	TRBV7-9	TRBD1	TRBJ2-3	TGTGCCAGCAGCTTAGGGGGACAGGGCCCAGATACGCAGTATTTT	CASSLGGQGPDTQYF
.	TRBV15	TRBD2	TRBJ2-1	TGTGCCACCAGCAAAGAACTAGCGGGAGGCAACAATGAGCAGTTCTTC	CATSKELAGGNNEQFF
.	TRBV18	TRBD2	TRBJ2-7	TGTGCCAGCTCACAGATTAGCGGGAGGAGTAACGAGCAGTACTTC	CASSQISGRSNEQYF
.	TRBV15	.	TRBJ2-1	TGTGCCACCAGCAGGATGCCAAGTGAGCAGTTCTTC	CATSRMPSEQFF
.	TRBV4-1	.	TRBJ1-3	TGCGCCAGCAGCTCGTATTGGGGAAACACCATATATTTT	CASSSYWGNTIYF
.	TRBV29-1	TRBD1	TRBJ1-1	TGCAGCGTTGAGGGTTCAGGGGGGGGAGCTTTCTTT	CSVEGSGGGAFF
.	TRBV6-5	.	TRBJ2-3	TGTGCCAGCAAACGACTAAGCACAGATACGCAGTATTTT	CASKRLSTDTQYF
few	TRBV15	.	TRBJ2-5	TGTGCCACCAGCAGAGATCGAAATCAAGAGACCCAGTACTTC	CATSRDRNQETQYF
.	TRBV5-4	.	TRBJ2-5	TGTGCCAGCAGCCCCCCGGGACCAAAACAAGAGACCCAGTACTTC	CASSPPGPKQETQYF
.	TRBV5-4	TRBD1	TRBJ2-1	TGTGCCAGCAGCTTGAGGGACAGTTATGAGCAGTTCTTC	CASSLRDSYEQFF
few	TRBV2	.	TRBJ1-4	TGTGCCAGCAGTGTGAGAGCAGGAGGGGAAAAACTGTTTTTT	CASSVRAGGEKLFF
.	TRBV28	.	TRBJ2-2	TGTGCCAGCAGCCCGGGGGCGGCGAACACCGGGGAGCTGTTTTTT	CASSPGAANTGELFF
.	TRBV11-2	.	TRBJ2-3	TGTGCCAGCAGCTTACTAGGGCAGTCAGATACGCAGTATTTT	CASSLLGQSDTQYF
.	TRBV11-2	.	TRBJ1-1	TGTGCCAGCAGCCTGACCCTTTACACTGAAGCTTTCTTT	CASSLTLYTEAFF
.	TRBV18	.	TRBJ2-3	TGTGCCAGCTCACCCGCCAGGCAGGATACGCAGTATTTT	CASSPARQDTQYF